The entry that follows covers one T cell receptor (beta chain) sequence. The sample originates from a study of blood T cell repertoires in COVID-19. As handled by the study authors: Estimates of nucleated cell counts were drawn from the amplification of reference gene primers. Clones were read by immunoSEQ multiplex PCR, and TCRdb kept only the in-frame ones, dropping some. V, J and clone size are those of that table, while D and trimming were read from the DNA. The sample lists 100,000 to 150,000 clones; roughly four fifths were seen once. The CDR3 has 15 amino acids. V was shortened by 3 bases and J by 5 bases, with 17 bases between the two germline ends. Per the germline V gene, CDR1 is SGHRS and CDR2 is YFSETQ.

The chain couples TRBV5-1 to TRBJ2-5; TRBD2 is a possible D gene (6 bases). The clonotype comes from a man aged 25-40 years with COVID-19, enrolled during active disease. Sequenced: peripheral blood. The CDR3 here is CASSSPGLVLETQYF. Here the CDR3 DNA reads TGCGCCAGCAGCTCCCCGGGACTCGTGCTGGAGACCCAGTACTTC. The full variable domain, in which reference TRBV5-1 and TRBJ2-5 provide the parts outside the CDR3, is KAGVTQTPRYLIKTRGQQVTLSCSPISGHRSVSWYQQTPGQGLQFLFEYFSETQRNKGNFPGRFSGRQFSNSRSEMNVSTLELGDSALYLCASSSPGLVLETQYFGPGTRLLVL.